Below, 13 T cell receptor beta chains from the same sample are listed, as sequenced in a study of identical twins. One entry per CDR3 protein, called by TCRdb with MiXCR from the 5' RACE reads. Of approximately 500,000 distinct CDR3 sequences in the sample, 20% to 25% were seen once. These data were also filed under a second study, of T cells expressing NK-cell markers.

Sequenced sample: CD4+ T cells sorted from blood. Every receptor here comes from a woman aged 18-29 years in good health.

This clonotype has just a few counts. The chain couples TRBV20-1 to TRBJ2-5; D gene uncertain. V was pared by 6 bases and J by 5 bases, with 13 bases between. The germline V gene has CDR1 DFQATT and CDR2 SNEGSKA (reference sequence). The CDR3 spans 12 residues. CDR3 loop: CSAFGSRETQYF. As DNA, the CDR3 is TGCAGTGCGTTTGGCAGTCGGGAGACCCAGTACTTC.

This clonotype has just a few counts. This rearrangement joins TRBV4-3 to TRBJ2-7; 10 positions agree with TRBD2. V lost 4 bases, J lost 3 bases, and 6 bases stayed unmatched. Germline-derived CDR1 and CDR2 are LGHNA and YSLEER. CDR3 length: 15 amino acids. CDR3 sequence (DNA): TGCGCCAGCAGCCGCGGACTAGCGGCAGACTACGAGCAGTACTTC. This sequence encodes CASSRGLAADYEQYF.

V gene TRBV24-1 combines with J gene TRBJ2-7; D is uncertain. Trimming took off 3 bases at V and 3 bases at J, with 11 bases between the two ends. Germline V gives CDR1 KGHDR, CDR2 SFDVKD. The CDR3 totals 14 residues. The CDR3 reads CATSDPRSNYEQYF. The CDR3 DNA reads as TGTGCCACCAGTGATCCCCGGAGCAACTACGAGCAGTACTTC.

This clonotype occurred a few times. V usage is TRBV5-1 and J usage is TRBJ2-1, with TRBD1 matching over 7 bases. This CDR3 is built from 15 residues. Looked up from germline, CDR1 is SGHRS and CDR2 is YFSETQ. V lost 1 base and J lost 2; bases outside the gene matches: 3. The CDR3 bases are TGCGCCAGCAGCTTGAGTGACAGGGCCTACAATGAGCAGTTCTTC. It yields the protein CASSLSDRAYNEQFF.

This chain connects TRBV11-2 to TRBJ2-1; the match to TRBD2 covers 16 bases. CDR3 size: 17 residues. With 5 bases clipped from V and 10 bases from J, the junction kept 11 bases outside the gene matches. Germline lookup yields CDR1 SGHAT and CDR2 FQNNGV. The CDR3 nucleotides are TGTGCCAGCAGCCGCCTCGGGACTAGCGGGGGGGATGAGGAGCAGTTCTTC. This encodes CASSRLGTSGGDEEQFF.

This clonotype was counted at least ten times. The chain carries TRBV11-2 and TRBJ2-3, with TRBD2 matching 12 bases. The CDR3 totals 18 residues. The V and J ends lost 5 bases and 2 bases, in that order; junction bases with no gene match: 11. Germline CDR1 and CDR2: SGHAT and FQNNGV. DNA of the CDR3: TGTGCCAGCAGCCCCCGGACTAGCGGGATCTGGCTCACAGATACGCAGTATTTT. It encodes CASSPRTSGIWLTDTQYF.

The genes are TRBV6-5 and TRBJ2-3, with 9 bases matching TRBD2. This CDR3 is 16 amino acids long. CDR1 and CDR2 from the germline V gene are MNHEY and SVGAGI. Unmatched junction bases numbered 6, after V lost 0 bases and J lost 5 bases. The CDR3 DNA follows: TGTGCCAGCAGTTACTCTGCTAGCGGGGTGGGAGATACGCAGTATTTT. Its translation is CASSYSASGVGDTQYF.

This clonotype was detected a few times. J is TRBJ2-1 and V is TRBV6-5; 12 bases agree with TRBD2. Germline assignment: CDR1 MNHEY and CDR2 SVGAGI. Germline trimming cut 7 bases from V and 0 bases from J; bases unmatched to any gene: 4. The CDR3 is 16 residues long. CDR3 protein: CASISTSGSSYNEQFF. CDR3 coding DNA: TGTGCCAGCATTTCGACTAGCGGGAGCTCCTACAATGAGCAGTTCTTC.

The genes are TRBV5-1 and TRBJ2-5; D unclear. The CDR3 spans 14 residues. Germline CDR1 is SGHRS and CDR2 is YFSETQ. Trimming pared 0 bases from V and 4 bases from J, leaving 10 bases between. Here the CDR3 DNA reads TGCGCCAGCAGCTTGGCGGTAGGGCCAGAGACCCAGTACTTC. This encodes CASSLAVGPETQYF.

The gene calls are TRBV28 and TRBJ1-6; maybe TRBD1 (5 bases). The CDR3 is 17 residues long. The germline V gene encodes CDR1 MDHEN and CDR2 SYDVKM. Trimming took off 7 bases at V and 5 bases at J, with 21 bases between the two ends. CDR3 loop: CASTLQTARVDNSPLHF. The CDR3, as DNA: TGTGCCAGCACCCTTCAAACCGCCAGGGTCGATAATTCACCCCTCCACTTT.

This chain uses TRBV4-1 with TRBJ2-7; D possibly corresponds to TRBD1 (5 bases). The germline CDR1 and CDR2 sequences are MGHRA and YSYEKL. The CDR3 contains 14 residues. Trimming removed 4 bases at V and 5 bases at J, with 15 bases between. The CDR3 is CASSRWAREHEQYF. CDR3 coding DNA: TGCGCCAGCAGCCGATGGGCCAGGGAACACGAGCAGTACTTC.

This clonotype occurred a few times. This chain links TRBV15 with TRBJ1-3; D is ambiguous. Per the germline V gene, CDR1 is LNHNV and CDR2 is YYDKDF (reference sequence). The CDR3 has 16 residues. V was trimmed by 3 bases and J by 4 bases, leaving 16 bases between them. CDR3 coding DNA: TGTGCCACCAGCAGTCACTATGGAGGGCCCGGAAACACCATATATTTT. Its protein product is CATSSHYGGPGNTIYF.

This clonotype occurred many times. DNA for the CDR3: TGTGCCAGCAGCTCCGGCGGCGGGGGGCGATTGTACTTC. It translates to CASSSGGGGRLYF. The chain couples TRBV7-9 to TRBJ2-7; TRBD2 agrees at 8 bases. The CDR3 is 13 residues long. In germline, CDR1 is SEHNR, CDR2 FQNEAQ (reference sequence). The V segment lost 4 bases and the J segment 12 bases; nucleotides outside the gene matches: 11.